This is a list of T cell receptor beta chains from one sample in a study of cytomegalovirus exposure and HLA in healthy donors. Only in-frame clones appear in the TCRdb table, and some are missing; sequencing was by immunoSEQ multiplex PCR. The data contain more than 85,000 clones, roughly three fifths of them singletons. Input material: PBMCs. The receptor source for this set is a woman aged 25 to 39 in good health and CMV-seronegative. Both conserved end residues are part of each CDR3. Fields, in order: J gene, V gene, clone size, D gene, CDR3 DNA, CDR3 protein. D genes are given only for firm matches. Size is stated for part of the rows, as once, few or many counts, or as a class when the clone is expanded.

>TRBJ2-7|TRBV4-1|NA|NA
TGCGCCAGCAGCCCCCCCGGGCTAGCAGTCGAGCAGTACTTC
CASSPPGLAVEQYF
>TRBJ2-4|TRBV27|NA|NA
TGTGCCAGCAGTTCGTGGGACTCCAAAAACATTCAGTACTTC
CASSSWDSKNIQYF
>TRBJ2-5|TRBV5-6|NA|TRBD2
TGTGCCAGCAGTCTAGCCAGAACACTAGCGGGAGTTGAGACCCAGTACTTC
CASSLARTLAGVETQYF
>TRBJ1-1|TRBV2|few|NA
TGTGCCAGCAGCAGAAGAGGGAACACTGAAGCTTTCTTT
CASSRRGNTEAFF
>TRBJ2-3|TRBV4-1|NA|TRBD2
TGCGCCAGCAGCCAAACGGGACTAGCGGATAGGGCAGATACGCAGTATTTT
CASSQTGLADRADTQYF
>TRBJ1-1|TRBV9|once|TRBD1
TGTGCCAGCAGCGATCGGGACAGCTGGAACACTGAAGCTTTCTTT
CASSDRDSWNTEAFF
>TRBJ2-7|TRBV29-1|NA|NA
TGCAGCGTTGATACAGGGTCAACTTCCTACGAGCAGTACTTC
CSVDTGSTSYEQYF
>TRBJ2-5|TRBV6-1|NA|TRBD2
TGTGCCAGCAGTGTCCGACTAGCGGGGGGAACCCAAGAGACCCAGTACTTC
CASSVRLAGGTQETQYF
>TRBJ2-1|TRBV19|once|NA
TGTGCCAGTAGTTTCGGGGAGGAAGGCAATGAGCAGTTCTTC
CASSFGEEGNEQFF
>TRBJ1-3|TRBV10-3|few|NA
TGTGCCATCAGCCAGGCTGGAAACACCATATATTTT
CAISQAGNTIYF
>TRBJ1-4|TRBV4-2|NA|TRBD1
TGTGCCAGCAGCCAAGATTGGCAGGGGGCAGAAAAACTGTTTTTT
CASSQDWQGAEKLFF
>TRBJ1-1|TRBV4-2|NA|NA
TGTGCCAGCAGCCCTGTGGGCAGGGCCACTGAAGCTTTCTTT
CASSPVGRATEAFF
>TRBJ1-2|TRBV13|few|NA
TGTGCCAGCCGTGAGTCTACAGGGAGCTATGGCTACACCTTC
CASRESTGSYGYTF
>TRBJ2-7|TRBV25-1|NA|NA
TGTGCCAGCAGTGGAGCCTACGAGCAGTACTTC
CASSGAYEQYF
>TRBJ2-2|TRBV9|NA|NA
TGTGCCAGCAGCGTAGTCCCAGAAGACACCGGGGAGCTGTTTTTT
CASSVVPEDTGELFF
>TRBJ2-7|TRBV4-1|NA|NA
TGCGCCAGCAGCCAGTTGAGCGGGCCGACCTACTACGAGCAGTACTTC
CASSQLSGPTYYEQYF
>TRBJ2-1|TRBV6-5|NA|TRBD2
TGTGCCAGCAGTCCCAACGGGAGGAATGAGCAGTTCTTC
CASSPNGRNEQFF
>TRBJ1-5|TRBV19|NA|TRBD1
TGTGCCAGTAGTGTATTACAGGGGGCCAGCAATCAGCCCCAGCATTTT
CASSVLQGASNQPQHF
>TRBJ2-5|TRBV2|NA|NA
TGTGCCAGCAGTGAAGGGACATTCCAAGAGACCCAGTACTTC
CASSEGTFQETQYF
>TRBJ2-7|TRBV6-5|NA|TRBD1
TGTGCCAGCAGTCGACAGGGACAGCAATACGAGCAGTACTTC
CASSRQGQQYEQYF
>TRBJ1-4|TRBV2|NA|NA
TGTGCCAGCAACCCCATTAGAGGCTTAACTAATGAAAAACTGTTTTTT
CASNPIRGLTNEKLFF
>TRBJ2-1|TRBV9|few|TRBD2
TGTGCCAGCACTCCTGGACTAGCGGTATTCAATGAGCAGTTCTTC
CASTPGLAVFNEQFF
>TRBJ2-1|TRBV14|NA|TRBD2
TGTGCCAGCAGCTCTGGAAGAGGACTAGCGGGAGGGGGAAACAATGAGCAGTTCTTC
CASSSGRGLAGGGNNEQFF
>TRBJ1-1|TRBV13|NA|NA
TGTGCCAGCGAAATATGGGCAATGAACACTGAAGCTTTCTTT
CASEIWAMNTEAFF
>TRBJ1-2|TRBV13|NA|NA
TGTGCCAGCAGCCTCGCCGGGGGGCCTCTCTATGGCTACACCTTC
CASSLAGGPLYGYTF
>TRBJ1-2|TRBV28|NA|NA
TGTGCCAGCAGTTTATTACAGGGCGATGGCTACACCTTC
CASSLLQGDGYTF
>TRBJ2-1|TRBV5-1|medium-sized|TRBD2
TGCGCCAGCAGCTTACCAGCGGGGATATACAATGAGCAGTTCTTC
CASSLPAGIYNEQFF
>TRBJ1-1|TRBV5-6|NA|NA
TGTGCCAGCAGCTTGGGACAGCTCAGATTAATGAACACTGAAGCTTTCTTT
CASSLGQLRLMNTEAFF
>TRBJ2-7|TRBV7-2|few|NA
TGTGCCAGCAGCTTAGTCCTATACGAGCAGTACTTC
CASSLVLYEQYF
>TRBJ2-1|TRBV2|NA|NA
TGTGCCAGCCACGCGGGAACGATGAATGAGCAGTTCTTC
CASHAGTMNEQFF
>TRBJ1-1|TRBV7-2|NA|NA
TGTGCCAGCAGCCGGCAGGGAGGATACATGAACACTGAAGCTTTCTTT
CASSRQGGYMNTEAFF
>TRBJ2-3|TRBV10-2|NA|TRBD2
TGCGCCAGCCATAGCGGGGGGCAGATAGATACGCAGTATTTT
CASHSGGQIDTQYF
>TRBJ2-7|TRBV5-6|NA|TRBD2
TGTGCCAGCAGCCCTGGGACTAGCACCTACGAGCAGTACTTC
CASSPGTSTYEQYF
>TRBJ2-7|TRBV18|NA|TRBD1
TGTGCCAGCTCACTGGGACAGGGACCCTACGAGCAGTACTTC
CASSLGQGPYEQYF
>TRBJ1-2|TRBV4-1|NA|TRBD1
TGCGCCAGCAGCCATGACAGGGTGGGGGCGGGTAACTATGGCTACACCTTC
CASSHDRVGAGNYGYTF
>TRBJ1-6|TRBV19|NA|NA
TGTGCCAGTAGCTCCACGCGGGGGCTCGGCTATAATTCACCCCTCCACTTT
CASSSTRGLGYNSPLHF
>TRBJ1-2|TRBV5-8|few|NA
TGTGCCAGCAGCTCGACATCTTGGGTGGGCTACACCTTC
CASSSTSWVGYTF
>TRBJ2-7|TRBV28|NA|NA
TGTGCCAGTTCCGGGACCTACGAGCAGTACTTC
CASSGTYEQYF
>TRBJ2-1|TRBV5-4|few|TRBD2
TGTGCCAGCCTTAGCGGGAACAGCGATGAGCAGTTCTTC
CASLSGNSDEQFF
>TRBJ1-4|TRBV27|NA|NA
TGTGCCAGCAGTCCGGGTGCTGAAAAACTGTTTTTT
CASSPGAEKLFF
>TRBJ1-4|TRBV9|NA|NA
TGTGCCAGCAGCGTAGACCGGGAAGAAAAACTGTTTTTT
CASSVDREEKLFF
>TRBJ1-2|TRBV5-6|NA|NA
TGTGCCAGCGGCAGGGGCGGCTACACCTTC
CASGRGGYTF